The 5 T cell receptor beta chains below come from one sample, sequenced in a study of OX40 agonist ivuxolimab in advanced cancers. Only in-frame clones appear in the TCRdb table, and some are missing; sequencing was by immunoSEQ multiplex PCR. The profile shows tens of thousands of clones, over 80% of them singletons. The sample was CD4+ or CD8+ T cells sorted from blood, taken in a trial of the OX40 agonist ivuxolimab. The receptors derive from an adult with an advanced solid tumor such as melanoma, head and neck, liver or kidney cancer.

The rearrangement links TRBV19 to TRBJ1-5; the match to TRBD1 covers 10 bases. Germline V gives CDR1 LNHDA, CDR2 SQIVND (reference sequence). This CDR3 is 16 amino acids long. The V gene end was trimmed by 4 bases and the J gene end by 4 bases; junction bases not matched to a gene: 7. The CDR3 nucleotides are TGTGCCAGTAGTAAGTTTGGACAGGGGGAAAATCAGCCCCAGCATTTT. This encodes CASSKFGQGENQPQHF.

The chain employs TRBV6-5 and TRBJ2-3; unclear D gene. V was clipped by 7 bases and J by 6 bases, with 8 bases between them. This CDR3 is 11 amino acids long. From germline, CDR1 is MNHEY and CDR2 SVGAGI. CDR3 DNA: TGTGCCAGCACCCAGTACGATACGCAGTATTTT. Translation gives CASTQYDTQYF.

This rearrangement joins TRBV29-1 to TRBJ2-2; D is ambiguous. CDR1 is SQVTM and CDR2 is ANQGSEA in the germline V gene. The V end lost 7 bases, the J end lost 6 bases, and 12 bases lay between the germline ends. The CDR3 has 12 residues. This CDR3 reads CSAGPRSGELFF. CDR3 nucleotide sequence: TGCAGCGCCGGACCGCGGTCCGGGGAGCTGTTTTTT.

The chain couples TRBV5-8 to TRBJ2-5; D not certain. V was cut by 10 bases and J by 3 bases, with 19 bases left in between. The CDR3 is 14 amino acids. Germline assignment: CDR1 SGHTS and CDR2 YDEGEE. The CDR3 nucleotides are TGTGCCGGCAATTATAGAGCGTTGGAAGAGACCCAGTACTTC. This encodes CAGNYRALEETQYF.

This clone has a single count. The CDR3 region is CASSEKGNTEAFF. Here the CDR3 DNA reads TGTGCCAGCAGTGAAAAGGGGAACACTGAAGCTTTCTTT. The chain is built from TRBV6-1 and TRBJ1-1, with D unclear. The germline V and J ends were trimmed by 2 bases and 1 base, with 5 bases remaining between them. The CDR3 extends over 13 amino acids. CDR1 is MNHNS, CDR2 SASEGT, per germline.